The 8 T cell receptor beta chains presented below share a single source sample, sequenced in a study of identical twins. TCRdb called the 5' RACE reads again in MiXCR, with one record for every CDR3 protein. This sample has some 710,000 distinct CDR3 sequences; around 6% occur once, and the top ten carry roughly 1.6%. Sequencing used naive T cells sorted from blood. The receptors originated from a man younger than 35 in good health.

CDR3 residues: CASSQLNSETQYF. DNA of the CDR3: TGCGCCAGCAGCCAACTAAACTCTGAGACCCAGTACTTC. The chain couples TRBV5-1 to TRBJ2-5; D uncertain. The V end was cut by 4 bases, the J end by 5 bases, with 12 bases between. The CDR3 is 13 residues long. CDR1 is SGHRS, CDR2 YFSETQ, per germline.

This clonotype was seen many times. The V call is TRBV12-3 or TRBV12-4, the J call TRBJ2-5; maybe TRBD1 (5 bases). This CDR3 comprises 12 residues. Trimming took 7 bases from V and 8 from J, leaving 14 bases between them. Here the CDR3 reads CASKGLGETQYF. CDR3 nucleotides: TGTGCCAGCAAGGGCCTAGGGGAAACCCAGTACTTC.

CDR3 loop: CASSPPGQRNEKLFF. CDR3 DNA: TGTGCCAGCTCACCACCGGGACAGAGAAATGAAAAACTGTTTTTT. The chain couples TRBV18 to TRBJ1-4; 7 nucleotides match TRBD1. Germline CDR1 is KGHSH and CDR2 is LQKENI. This CDR3 is built from 15 residues. V trimming: 0 bases; J trimming: 5 bases; junction bases outside the gene matches: 3.

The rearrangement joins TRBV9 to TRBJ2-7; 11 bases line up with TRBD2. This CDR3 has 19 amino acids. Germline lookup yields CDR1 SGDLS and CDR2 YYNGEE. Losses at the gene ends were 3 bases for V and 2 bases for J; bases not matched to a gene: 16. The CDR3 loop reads CASSGAGTSGQRGPYEQYF. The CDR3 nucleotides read TGTGCCAGCAGCGGGGCCGGGACTAGCGGACAGAGAGGACCCTACGAGCAGTACTTC.

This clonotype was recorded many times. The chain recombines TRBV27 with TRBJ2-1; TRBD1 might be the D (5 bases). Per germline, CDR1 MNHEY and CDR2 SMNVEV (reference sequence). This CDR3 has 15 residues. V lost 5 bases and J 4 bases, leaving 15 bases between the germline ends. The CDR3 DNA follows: TGTGCCAGCAGTCTCCTCGACAGCGTATACAATGAGCAGTTCTTC. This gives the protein CASSLLDSVYNEQFF.

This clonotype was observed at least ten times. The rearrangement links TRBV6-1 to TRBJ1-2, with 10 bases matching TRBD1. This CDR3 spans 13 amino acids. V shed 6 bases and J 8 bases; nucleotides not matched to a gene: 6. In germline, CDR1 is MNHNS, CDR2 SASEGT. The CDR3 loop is CASSLGQGTGYTF. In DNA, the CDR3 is TGTGCCAGCAGCCTGGGACAGGGGACGGGCTACACCTTC.

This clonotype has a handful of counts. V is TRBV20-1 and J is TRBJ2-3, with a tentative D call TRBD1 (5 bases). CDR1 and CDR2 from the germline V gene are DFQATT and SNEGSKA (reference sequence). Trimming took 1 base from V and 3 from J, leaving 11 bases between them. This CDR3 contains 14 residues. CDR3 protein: CSARGHRQTDTQYF. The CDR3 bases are TGCAGTGCTAGAGGGCACAGGCAGACAGATACGCAGTATTTT.

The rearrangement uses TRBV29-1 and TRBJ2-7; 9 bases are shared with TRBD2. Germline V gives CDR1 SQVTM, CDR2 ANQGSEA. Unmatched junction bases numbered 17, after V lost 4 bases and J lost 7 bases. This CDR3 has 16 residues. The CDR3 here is CSVGDRVAGALREQYF. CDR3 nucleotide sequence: TGCAGCGTTGGCGATAGAGTAGCGGGAGCTCTCCGGGAGCAGTACTTC.